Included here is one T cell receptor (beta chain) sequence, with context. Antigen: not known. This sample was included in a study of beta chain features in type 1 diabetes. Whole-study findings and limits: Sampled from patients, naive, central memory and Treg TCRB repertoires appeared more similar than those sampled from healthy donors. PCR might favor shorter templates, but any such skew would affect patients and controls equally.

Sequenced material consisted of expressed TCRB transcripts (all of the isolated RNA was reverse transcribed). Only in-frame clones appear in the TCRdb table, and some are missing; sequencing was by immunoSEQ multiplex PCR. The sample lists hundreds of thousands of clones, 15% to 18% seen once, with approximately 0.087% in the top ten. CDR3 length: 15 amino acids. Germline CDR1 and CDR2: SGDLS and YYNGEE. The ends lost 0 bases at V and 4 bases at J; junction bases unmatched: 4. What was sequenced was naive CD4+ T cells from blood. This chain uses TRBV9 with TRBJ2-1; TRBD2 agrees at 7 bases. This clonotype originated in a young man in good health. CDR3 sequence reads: CASSVALAVYNEQFF. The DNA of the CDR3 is TGTGCCAGCAGCGTAGCGCTAGCGGTTTACAATGAGCAGTTCTTC.